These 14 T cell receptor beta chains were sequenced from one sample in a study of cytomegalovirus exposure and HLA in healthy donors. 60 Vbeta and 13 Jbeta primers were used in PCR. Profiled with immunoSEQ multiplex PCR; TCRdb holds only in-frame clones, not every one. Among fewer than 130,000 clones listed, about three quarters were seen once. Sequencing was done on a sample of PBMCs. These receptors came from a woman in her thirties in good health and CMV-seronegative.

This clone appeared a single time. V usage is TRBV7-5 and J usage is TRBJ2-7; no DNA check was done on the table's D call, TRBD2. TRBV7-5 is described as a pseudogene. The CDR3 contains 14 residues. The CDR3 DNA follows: TGTGCCAGAAGCTTAGTTGCTAGCGGACGGGTCCCGTACTTC. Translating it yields CARSLVASGRVPYF.

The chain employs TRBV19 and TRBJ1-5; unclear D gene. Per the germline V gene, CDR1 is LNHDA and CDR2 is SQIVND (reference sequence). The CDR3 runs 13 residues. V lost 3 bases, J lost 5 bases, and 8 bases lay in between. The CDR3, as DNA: TGTGCCAGTAGTATGCCCGAGGATCAGCCCCAGCATTTT. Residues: CASSMPEDQPQHF.

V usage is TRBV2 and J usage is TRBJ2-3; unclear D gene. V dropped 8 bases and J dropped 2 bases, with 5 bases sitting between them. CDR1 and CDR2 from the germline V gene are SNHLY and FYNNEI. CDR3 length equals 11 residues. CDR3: CASGSTDTQYF. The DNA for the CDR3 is TGTGCCAGCGGCTCCACAGATACGCAGTATTTT.

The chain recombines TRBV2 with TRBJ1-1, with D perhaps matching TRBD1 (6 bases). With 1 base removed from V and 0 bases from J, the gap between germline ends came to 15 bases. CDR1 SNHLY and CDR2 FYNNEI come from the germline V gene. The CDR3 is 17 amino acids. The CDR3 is CASSEGVGGGLNTEAFF. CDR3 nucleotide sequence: TGTGCCAGCAGTGAAGGGGTAGGGGGGGGACTGAACACTGAAGCTTTCTTT.

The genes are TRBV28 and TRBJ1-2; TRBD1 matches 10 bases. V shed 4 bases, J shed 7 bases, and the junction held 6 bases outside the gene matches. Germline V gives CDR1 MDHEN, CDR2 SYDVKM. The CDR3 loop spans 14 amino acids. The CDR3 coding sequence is TGTGCCAGCAGTTCGGGACAGGGGTTGACTGGCTACACCTTC. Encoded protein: CASSSGQGLTGYTF.

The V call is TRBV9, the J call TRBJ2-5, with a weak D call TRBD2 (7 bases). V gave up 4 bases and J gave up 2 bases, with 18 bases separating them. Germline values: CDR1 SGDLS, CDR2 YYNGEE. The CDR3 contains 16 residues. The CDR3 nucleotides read TGTGCCAGCAGCAGGGGAAGGGGGGGGATACAAGAGACCCAGTACTTC. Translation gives CASSRGRGGIQETQYF.

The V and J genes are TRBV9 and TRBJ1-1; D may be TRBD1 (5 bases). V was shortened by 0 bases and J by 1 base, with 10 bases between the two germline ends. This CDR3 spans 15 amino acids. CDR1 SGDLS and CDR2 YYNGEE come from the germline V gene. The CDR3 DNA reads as TGTGCCAGCAGCGTAGCGCAGGGAGGGAACACTGAAGCTTTCTTT. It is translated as CASSVAQGGNTEAFF.

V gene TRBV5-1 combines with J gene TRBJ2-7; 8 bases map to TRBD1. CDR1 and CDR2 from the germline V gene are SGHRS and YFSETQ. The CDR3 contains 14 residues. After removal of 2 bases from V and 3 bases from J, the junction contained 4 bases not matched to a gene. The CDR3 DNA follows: TGCGCCAGCAGCTTCCAGGACAGGGACTACGAGCAGTACTTC. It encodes CASSFQDRDYEQYF.

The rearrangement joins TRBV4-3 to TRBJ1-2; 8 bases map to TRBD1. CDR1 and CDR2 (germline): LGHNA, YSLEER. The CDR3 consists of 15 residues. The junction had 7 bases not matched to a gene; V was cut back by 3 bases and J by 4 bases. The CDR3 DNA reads TGCGCCAGCAGCCACTCGGACAGGGACCCCTATGGCTACACCTTC. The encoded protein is CASSHSDRDPYGYTF.

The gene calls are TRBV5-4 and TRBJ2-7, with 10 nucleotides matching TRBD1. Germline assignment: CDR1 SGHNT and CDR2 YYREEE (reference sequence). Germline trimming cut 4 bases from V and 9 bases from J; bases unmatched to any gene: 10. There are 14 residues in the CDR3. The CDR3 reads CASSPRDRGVPQYF. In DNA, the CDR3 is TGTGCCAGCAGCCCCCGGGACAGGGGTGTTCCGCAGTACTTC.

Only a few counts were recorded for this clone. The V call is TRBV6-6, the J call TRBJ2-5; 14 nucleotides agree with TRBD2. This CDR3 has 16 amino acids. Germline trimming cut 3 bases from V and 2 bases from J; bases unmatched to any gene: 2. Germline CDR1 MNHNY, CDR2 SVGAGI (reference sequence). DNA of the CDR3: TGTGCCAGCAGTTATGGGACTAGCGGGGGTCAAGAGACCCAGTACTTC. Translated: CASSYGTSGGQETQYF.

The CDR3 spells CASTDIRGNTEAFF. In DNA form, the CDR3 reads TGTGCCAGTACCGATATACGGGGGAACACTGAAGCTTTCTTT. The rearrangement uses TRBV19 and TRBJ1-1; D gene uncertain. Trimming removed 7 bases from V and 1 base from J, with 13 bases in between. CDR1 and CDR2 from the germline V gene are LNHDA and SQIVND (reference sequence). CDR3 length equals 14 residues.

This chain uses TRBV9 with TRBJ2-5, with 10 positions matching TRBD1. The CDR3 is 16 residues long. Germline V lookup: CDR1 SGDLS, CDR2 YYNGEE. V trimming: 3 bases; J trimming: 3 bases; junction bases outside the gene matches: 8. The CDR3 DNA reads TGTGCCAGCAGCGACCCCGGGACAGGGGCCAAAGAGACCCAGTACTTC. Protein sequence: CASSDPGTGAKETQYF.

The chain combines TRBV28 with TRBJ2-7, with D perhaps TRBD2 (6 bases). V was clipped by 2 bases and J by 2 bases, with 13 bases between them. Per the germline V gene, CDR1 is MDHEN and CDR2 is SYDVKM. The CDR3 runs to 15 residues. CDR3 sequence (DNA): TGTGCCAGCAGTTTAGTGGAGGGCCGAACCTACGAGCAGTACTTC. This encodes CASSLVEGRTYEQYF.